These 21 T cell receptor beta chains came from one sample sequenced in a study of identical twins (dated by TCRdb to between 2015 and 2016). Libraries were made using 5' RACE. Instrument used: Illumina HiSeq 2000. TCRdb took the public reads, trimmed them with fastp at Q25, ran MiXCR for clone calling and kept in-frame beta chains. When rows share a CDR3 protein, they turn into one entry using the most common DNA and genes. This sample comprises approximately 680,000 distinct CDR3 sequences, roughly 7.1% of them detected only once. Together, the top ten hold 1.6% of the sample. This sample also belongs to another study, concerning yellow fever vaccine responses in identical twins.

The sequenced material came from PBMCs. The source of these receptors is a woman aged 18-29 years in good health.

This clonotype was seen a handful of times. The V call is TRBV7-9, the J call TRBJ1-1; no reliable D call. The CDR3 consists of 14 residues. V gave up 5 bases and J gave up 2 bases, with 12 bases separating them. Germline loops: CDR1 SEHNR, CDR2 FQNEAQ (reference sequence). The CDR3 sequence is CASSLEWRNTEAFF. The CDR3 nucleotides read TGTGCCAGCAGCCTAGAATGGCGCAACACTGAAGCTTTCTTT.

This clonotype turned up a few times. This CDR3 reads CASSLYQQGRNIQYF. Written as DNA, the CDR3 is TGTGCCAGCAGTTTATATCAGCAGGGGAGAAACATTCAGTACTTC. The chain has TRBV28 and TRBJ2-4; possibly TRBD1 for D (6 bases). Germline V gene sequence: CDR1 MDHEN, CDR2 SYDVKM. The CDR3 sequence is 15 residues long. Between the trimmed V and J ends, which lost 1 base and 6 bases, there was a span of 13 bases.

The sample holds a few counts of this clonotype. This chain connects TRBV29-1 to TRBJ1-1, with D unclear. Trimming stripped 0 bases from V and 3 bases from J, with 5 bases between. The CDR3 is 12 amino acids. The germline V gene encodes CDR1 SQVTM and CDR2 ANQGSEA. CDR3 in amino acids: CSVEDRYTEAFF. CDR3 bases: TGCAGCGTTGAAGATCGTTACACTGAAGCTTTCTTT.

The chain employs TRBV18 and TRBJ2-5; 7 bases match TRBD1. CDR1 is KGHSH, CDR2 LQKENI, per germline. V shed 2 bases and J 0 bases; nucleotides not matched to a gene: 0. This CDR3 has 14 amino acids. The CDR3 coding sequence is TGTGCCAGCTCACCAGACAGGGACCAAGAGACCCAGTACTTC. Residues: CASSPDRDQETQYF.

This clonotype was seen a handful of times. The chain recombines TRBV7-6 with TRBJ2-7; the match to TRBD1 covers 12 bases. The CDR3 is 16 residues long. With V trimmed by 5 bases and J by 3 bases, 8 bases remained unmatched. The germline V gene encodes CDR1 SGHVS and CDR2 FNYEAQ. The CDR3 here is CASSAAGTGGGYEQYV. CDR3 DNA sequence: TGTGCCAGCAGCGCCGCCGGGACAGGGGGCGGCTACGAGCAGTACGTC.

The chain is built from TRBV29-1 and TRBJ2-2, with D perhaps matching TRBD1 (6 bases). The V end was cut by 1 base, the J end by 1 base, with 13 bases between. Germline CDR1 reads SQVTM; CDR2 reads ANQGSEA. The CDR3 has 16 residues. The CDR3 DNA reads as TGCAGCGTTGAAGGACGTGGGACATGGAACACCGGGGAGCTGTTTTTT. It translates to CSVEGRGTWNTGELFF.

The table lists this clonotype with many counts. This rearrangement joins TRBV18 to TRBJ1-5; 7 nucleotides align to TRBD1. The germline V gene encodes CDR1 KGHSH and CDR2 LQKENI. This CDR3 has 15 residues. Unmatched junction bases numbered 2, after V lost 3 bases and J lost 0 bases. The CDR3 reads CASSPGQNSNQPQHF. The CDR3 DNA reads as TGTGCCAGCTCACCGGGACAGAATAGCAATCAGCCCCAGCATTTT.

This clonotype has just a few counts. V and J are TRBV28 and TRBJ2-7; tentative D call: TRBD2 (6 bases). Germline lookup yields CDR1 MDHEN and CDR2 SYDVKM. V dropped 3 bases and J dropped 4 bases, with 7 bases sitting between them. This CDR3 is built from 12 residues. CDR3 in DNA: TGTGCCAGCAGTTTTCGGGAGTACGAGCAGTACTTC. As protein: CASSFREYEQYF.

The chain couples TRBV12-3 or TRBV12-4 to TRBJ1-2, with 8 bases aligning to TRBD1. Unmatched junction bases numbered 14, after V lost 4 bases and J lost 7 bases. There are 16 residues in the CDR3. CDR3 DNA: TGTGCCAGCAGTTGGGGACAGGACATTCAAATGGGTGGCTACACCTTC. It is translated as CASSWGQDIQMGGYTF.

The chain employs TRBV24-1 and TRBJ2-2; tentatively, D is TRBD1 (6 bases). The CDR3 sequence is 17 residues long. Germline V gives CDR1 KGHDR, CDR2 SFDVKD. The germline V and J ends were trimmed by 1 base and 1 base, with 12 bases remaining between them. CDR3 residues: CATSDLWQGQNTGELFF. The CDR3 nucleotides read TGTGCCACCAGTGATTTATGGCAGGGGCAGAACACCGGGGAGCTGTTTTTT.

The rearrangement joins TRBV7-9 to TRBJ2-2; D perhaps matches TRBD1 (5 bases). This CDR3 is 15 amino acids long. Germline V lookup: CDR1 SEHNR, CDR2 FQNEAQ (reference sequence). V dropped 5 bases and J dropped 0 bases, with 10 bases sitting between them. CDR3 sequence reads: CASSGDSPNTGELFF. The CDR3 DNA is TGTGCCAGCAGCGGTGACAGTCCGAACACCGGGGAGCTGTTTTTT.

This chain uses TRBV7-9 with TRBJ2-7; 9 bases map to TRBD2. CDR1 SEHNR and CDR2 FQNEAQ come from the germline V gene (reference sequence). CDR3 length equals 14 residues. V was pared by 5 bases and J by 1 base, with 3 bases of the junction left unmatched. The CDR3 sequence is CASSRSGGSYEQYV. The DNA of the CDR3 is TGTGCCAGCAGCCGTAGCGGGGGTTCCTACGAGCAGTACGTC.

This clonotype was detected only a few times. The chain links TRBV11-3 to TRBJ2-7; 7 bases agree with TRBD2. The junction had 4 bases not matched to a gene; V was cut back by 0 bases and J by 2 bases. The length of the CDR3 is 15 residues. CDR1 and CDR2 from the germline V gene are SGHNT and YENEEA. This CDR3 is CASSLEGGSAYEQYF. CDR3 nucleotides: TGTGCCAGCAGCTTAGAGGGCGGGAGCGCCTACGAGCAGTACTTC.

This clonotype was detected only a few times. The chain couples TRBV2 to TRBJ2-3; the match to TRBD2 covers 10 bases. CDR3 size: 16 residues. Trimming removed 6 bases from V and 0 bases from J; junction bases left unmatched: 6. The V gene's germline CDR1 is SNHLY and CDR2 FYNNEI. The chain's CDR3 is CASRSGRAQSTDTQYF. The CDR3, as DNA: TGTGCCAGCAGGAGCGGGAGGGCCCAAAGCACAGATACGCAGTATTTT.

The genes are TRBV7-9 and TRBJ1-1; the match to TRBD1 covers 8 bases. Unmatched junction bases numbered 8, after V lost 3 bases and J lost 5 bases. Germline CDR1 SEHNR, CDR2 FQNEAQ (reference sequence). The CDR3 has 15 amino acids. CDR3 DNA sequence: TGTGCCAGCAGCTTTTCCAACACAGGGGGAACTGAAGCTTTCTTT. This gives the protein CASSFSNTGGTEAFF.

This clonotype has more than one count but fewer than ten. The chain joins TRBV20-1 to TRBJ2-1, with D possibly matching TRBD2 (5 bases). Germline CDR1 reads DFQATT; CDR2 reads SNEGSKA (reference sequence). The germline V and J ends were trimmed by 5 bases and 0 bases, with 14 bases remaining between them. This CDR3 spans 15 amino acids. CDR3 in DNA: TGCAGTGCTCCCCGGGGTTTTAGCTCCTACAATGAGCAGTTCTTC. Translated: CSAPRGFSSYNEQFF.

Many counts were recorded for this clonotype. The junction departs from germline at one end; a sequencing error may be responsible. The chain joins TRBV5-1 to TRBJ2-5; a weak D match, TRBD2 (5 bases). Germline V CDR1 and CDR2: SGHRS, YFSETQ. There are 12 residues in the CDR3. The CDR3 region is CASRLVQETQYF. CDR3 DNA sequence: TGCGCCAGCAGACTAGTTCAAGAAACCCAGTACTTC.

This clonotype was recorded a few times. V usage is TRBV12-3 or TRBV12-4 and J usage is TRBJ2-7, with a weak D call TRBD1 (5 bases). The CDR3 has 16 residues. With 6 bases removed from V and 2 bases from J, the gap between germline ends came to 20 bases. CDR3 sequence reads: CASRSSGHGFPYEQYF. The CDR3 coding sequence is TGTGCCAGCAGGTCCTCAGGACATGGTTTTCCCTACGAGCAGTACTTC.

This clonotype was seen a few times. The chain has TRBV28 and TRBJ1-2; the match to TRBD1 covers 8 bases. The CDR3 covers 14 residues. Germline V gene data show CDR1 as MDHEN and CDR2 as SYDVKM. Trimming took 5 bases from V and 8 from J; bases not matched to a gene: 10. The CDR3 reads CASSPLDRGAGYTF. CDR3 coding DNA: TGTGCCAGCAGTCCTCTAGACAGGGGAGCGGGCTACACCTTC.

This chain's CDR3 is CASSSWTSGLRTDTQYF. In nucleotides, the CDR3 is TGCGCCAGCAGCTCGTGGACTAGCGGACTCCGCACAGATACGCAGTATTTT. The chain joins TRBV5-1 to TRBJ2-3; 10 nucleotides agree with TRBD2. In germline, CDR1 is SGHRS, CDR2 YFSETQ. V shed 3 bases, J shed 1 base, and the junction held 8 bases outside the gene matches. This CDR3 is 17 amino acids long.

The chain employs TRBV7-8 and TRBJ2-2; D may be TRBD2 (6 bases). The germline V and J ends were trimmed by 4 bases and 4 bases, with 13 bases remaining between them. The CDR3 is made up of 15 amino acids. Looked up from germline, CDR1 is SGHVS and CDR2 is FQNEAQ. The CDR3 region has the DNA TGTGCCAGCAGCTCGGGAGCTGTGGGCACCGGGGAGCTGTTTTTT. This codes for CASSSGAVGTGELFF. Full variable domain (outside the CDR3, taken from reference TRBV7-8 and TRBJ2-2): GAGVSQSPRYKVAKRGQDVALRCDPISGHVSLFWYQQALGQGPEFLTYFQNEAQLDKSGLPSDRFFAERPEGSVSTLKIQRTQQEDSAVYLCASSSGAVGTGELFFGEGSRLTVL.